These 14 T cell receptor beta chains were sequenced from one sample in a study of blood T cell repertoires in COVID-19. The assay was immunoSEQ multiplex PCR, and TCRdb's table has in-frame clones only and misses some. This sample has 280,000 or so clones; 89% occur once, and the top ten carry around 12%. The sequenced sample was peripheral blood. These receptors were collected from a woman in her sixties with acute or convalescent COVID-19.

The rearrangement uses TRBV29-1 and TRBJ1-2; 12 bases match TRBD1. The CDR3 sequence is 18 residues long. The germline V gene has CDR1 SQVTM and CDR2 ANQGSEA. V shed 1 base, J shed 5 bases, and the junction held 14 bases outside the gene matches. The CDR3 loop reads CSVEVRLGRDRGLYGYTF. The DNA for the CDR3 is TGCAGCGTTGAAGTGAGGCTTGGCCGGGACAGGGGGCTTTATGGCTACACCTTC.

The CDR3 DNA sequence: TGTGCCAGCAGGTCCGGGACCAAGATCCGGGGGGGGAACATTCAGTACTTC. It translates to CASRSGTKIRGGNIQYF. This sequence joins TRBV7-2 and TRBJ2-4, with 8 nucleotides matching TRBD2. CDR3 length equals 17 residues. V lost 6 bases to trimming and J lost 7 bases; unmatched junction nucleotides: 17. Germline CDR1 and CDR2: SGHTA and FQGNSA. The whole variable domain, remainder taken from reference TRBV7-2 and TRBJ2-4, is GAGVSQSPSNKVTEKGKDVELRCDPISGHTALYWYRQSLGQGLEFLIYFQGNSAPDKSGLPSDRFSAERTGGSVSTLTIQRTQQEDSAVYLCASRSGTKIRGGNIQYFGAGTRLSVL.

The chain is built from TRBV10-3 and TRBJ2-2, with TRBD1 matching 9 bases. The V segment lost 7 bases and the J segment 5 bases; nucleotides outside the gene matches: 5. The CDR3 covers 14 residues. CDR1 ENHRY and CDR2 SYGVKD come from the germline V gene. The CDR3 DNA follows: TGTGCCATCAATGACAGGGGGGATACCGGGGAGCTGTTTTTT. Translation: CAINDRGDTGELFF.

The chain couples TRBV28 to TRBJ2-4, with 10 bases lining up with TRBD1. The junction had 8 bases not matched to a gene; V was cut back by 5 bases and J by 1 base. CDR3 length equals 17 residues. Per germline, CDR1 MDHEN and CDR2 SYDVKM. CDR3 nucleotides: TGTGCCAGCAGTACCCCCGGGACAGGGGTCGCCAAAAACATTCAGTACTTC. Its translation: CASSTPGTGVAKNIQYF.

V gene TRBV9 combines with J gene TRBJ2-3, with D maybe TRBD1 (6 bases). The V gene's germline CDR1 is SGDLS and CDR2 YYNGEE. The CDR3 has 16 amino acids. V dropped 0 bases and J dropped 2 bases, with 13 bases sitting between them. The CDR3: CASSVGTGSSTDTQYF. For the CDR3, the DNA is TGTGCCAGCAGCGTAGGAACAGGGTCCTCCACAGATACGCAGTATTTT. The full variable domain, rest sourced from reference TRBV9 and TRBJ2-3, is DSGVTQTPKHLITATGQRVTLRCSPRSGDLSVYWYQQSLDQGLQFLIQYYNGEERAKGNILERFSAQQFPDLHSELNLSSLELGDSALYFCASSVGTGSSTDTQYFGPGTRLTVL.

This clone turned up a few times. V usage is TRBV24-1 and J usage is TRBJ2-1, with a tentative D call TRBD2 (6 bases). Trimming removed 5 bases at V and 0 bases at J, with 19 bases between. Per the germline V gene, CDR1 is KGHDR and CDR2 is SFDVKD. The CDR3 contains 18 residues. In DNA, the CDR3 is TGTGCCACCAGTGCCAGGCTAGCGAGATCCGGCTCCTACAATGAGCAGTTCTTC. It specifies CATSARLARSGSYNEQFF.

In this sample, this clone turned up once. The genes are TRBV2 and TRBJ2-1; TRBD2 matches at 7 bases. This CDR3 comprises 16 residues. Germline V gene data show CDR1 as SNHLY and CDR2 as FYNNEI. V lost 3 bases, J lost 8 bases, and 13 bases stayed unmatched. The CDR3 reads CASSDRRTRGVDEQFF. CDR3 nucleotides: TGTGCCAGCAGTGATCGGAGGACTAGGGGTGTGGATGAGCAGTTCTTC.

J is TRBJ1-2 and V is TRBV2; D not certain. Trimming pared 8 bases from V and 11 bases from J, leaving 9 bases between. Germline assignment: CDR1 SNHLY and CDR2 FYNNEI. This CDR3 contains 9 residues. The CDR3 spells CASSGLYTF. Here the CDR3 DNA reads TGTGCCAGCTCCGGACTGTACACCTTC.

V gene TRBV19 combines with J gene TRBJ1-2; no firm D call. Germline CDR1 and CDR2: LNHDA and SQIVND (reference sequence). The CDR3 covers 13 residues. The ends were cut back, 2 bases at V and 2 bases at J, with 6 bases in the middle. CDR3 bases: TGTGCCAGTAGTATAATCCTGAACTATGGCTACACCTTC. It codes for CASSIILNYGYTF.

The rearrangement uses TRBV24-1 and TRBJ1-2, with D hard to call. Germline values: CDR1 KGHDR, CDR2 SFDVKD. With 0 bases removed from V and 8 bases from J, the gap between germline ends came to 9 bases. The CDR3 length is 13 residues. Here the CDR3 DNA reads TGTGCCACCAGTGATTTGGAGGCTGGGGGCTACACCTTC. As protein: CATSDLEAGGYTF.

This clone came up once. The rearrangement joins TRBV28 to TRBJ1-2, with TRBD1 matching over 11 bases. V lost 10 bases and J lost 8; bases outside the gene matches: 9. Germline-derived CDR1 and CDR2 are MDHEN and SYDVKM. The CDR3 contains 13 residues. The CDR3 loop reads CATWDRGVDGYTF. CDR3 coding DNA: TGTGCCACCTGGGACAGGGGGGTAGACGGCTACACCTTC.

This chain connects TRBV3-1 (or the pseudogene TRBV3-2) to TRBJ1-1; D gene uncertain. The CDR3 sequence is 13 residues long. The germline V gene has CDR1 LGHDT and CDR2 YNNKEL (reference sequence). V was trimmed by 8 bases and J by 1 base, leaving 11 bases between them. CDR3 region: CASRDSGNTEAFF. The CDR3 bases are TGTGCCAGCCGAGATTCGGGGAACACTGAAGCTTTCTTT.

The chain carries TRBV27 and TRBJ2-2; possible D gene TRBD2, 6 bases. Germline CDR1 and CDR2: MNHEY and SMNVEV (reference sequence). Trimming stripped 7 bases from V and 7 bases from J, with 22 bases between. The CDR3 runs to 16 residues. CDR3 loop: CASTLAPGLGGGELFF. The DNA of the CDR3 is TGTGCCAGCACCCTGGCGCCGGGACTCGGGGGCGGGGAGCTGTTTTTT.

This chain joins TRBV7-2 and TRBJ1-6; 7 bases map to TRBD1. This CDR3 contains 17 residues. The J segment lost 0 bases and the V segment lost 5 bases, leaving 7 bases of the junction unmatched. Germline loops: CDR1 SGHTA, CDR2 FQGNSA. Here the CDR3 DNA reads TGTGCCAGCAGCCAACCCAGGGACAGCTCCTATAATTCACCCCTCCACTTT. It is translated as CASSQPRDSSYNSPLHF.